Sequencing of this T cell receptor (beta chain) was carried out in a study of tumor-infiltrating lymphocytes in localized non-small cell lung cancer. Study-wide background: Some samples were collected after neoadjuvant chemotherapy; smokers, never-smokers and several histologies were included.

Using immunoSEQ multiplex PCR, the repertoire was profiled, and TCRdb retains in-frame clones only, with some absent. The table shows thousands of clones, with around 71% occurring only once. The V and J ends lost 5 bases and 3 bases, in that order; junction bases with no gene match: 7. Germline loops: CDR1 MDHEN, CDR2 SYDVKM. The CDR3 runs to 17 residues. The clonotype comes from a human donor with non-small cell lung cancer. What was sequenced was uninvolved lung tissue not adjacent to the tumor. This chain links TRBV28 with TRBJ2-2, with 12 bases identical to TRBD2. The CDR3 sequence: CASSPPSGRADTGELFF. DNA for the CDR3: TGTGCCAGCAGTCCCCCTAGCGGGAGGGCGGACACCGGGGAGCTGTTTTTT.